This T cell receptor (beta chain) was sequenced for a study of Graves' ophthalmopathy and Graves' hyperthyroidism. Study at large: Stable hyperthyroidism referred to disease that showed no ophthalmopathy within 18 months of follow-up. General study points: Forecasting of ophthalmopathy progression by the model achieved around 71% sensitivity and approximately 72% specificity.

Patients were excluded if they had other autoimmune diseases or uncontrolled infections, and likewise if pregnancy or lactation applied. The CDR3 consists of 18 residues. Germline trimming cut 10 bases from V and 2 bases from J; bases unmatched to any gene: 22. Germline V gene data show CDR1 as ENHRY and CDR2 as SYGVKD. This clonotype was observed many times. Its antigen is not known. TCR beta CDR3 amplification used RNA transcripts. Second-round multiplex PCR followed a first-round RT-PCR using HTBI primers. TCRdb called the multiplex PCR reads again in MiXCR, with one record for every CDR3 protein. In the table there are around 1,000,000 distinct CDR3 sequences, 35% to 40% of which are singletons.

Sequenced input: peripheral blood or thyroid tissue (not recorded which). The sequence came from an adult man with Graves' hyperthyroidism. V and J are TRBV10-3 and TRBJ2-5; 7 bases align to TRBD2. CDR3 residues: CATRGAGNGNRVQETQYF. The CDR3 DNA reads TGTGCCACTCGTGGAGCGGGGAATGGTAACCGGGTACAAGAGACCCAGTACTTC.